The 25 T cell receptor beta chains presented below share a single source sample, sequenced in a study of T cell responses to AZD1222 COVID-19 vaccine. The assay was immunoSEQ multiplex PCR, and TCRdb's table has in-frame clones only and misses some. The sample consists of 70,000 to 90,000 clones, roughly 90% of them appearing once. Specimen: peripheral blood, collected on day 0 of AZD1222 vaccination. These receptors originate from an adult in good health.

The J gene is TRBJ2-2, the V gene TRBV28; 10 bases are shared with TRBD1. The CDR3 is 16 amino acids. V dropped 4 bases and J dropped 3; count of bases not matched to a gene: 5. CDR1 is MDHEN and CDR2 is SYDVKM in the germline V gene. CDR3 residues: CASSSPGQGYTGELFF. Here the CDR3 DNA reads TGTGCCAGCAGTTCGCCGGGACAGGGGTACACCGGGGAGCTGTTTTTT.

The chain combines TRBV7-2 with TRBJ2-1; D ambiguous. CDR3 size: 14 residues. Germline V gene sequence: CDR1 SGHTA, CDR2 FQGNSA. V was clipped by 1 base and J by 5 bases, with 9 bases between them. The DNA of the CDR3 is TGTGCCAGCAGCTTAGTTAGTGGGGACAATGAGCAGTTCTTC. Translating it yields CASSLVSGDNEQFF.

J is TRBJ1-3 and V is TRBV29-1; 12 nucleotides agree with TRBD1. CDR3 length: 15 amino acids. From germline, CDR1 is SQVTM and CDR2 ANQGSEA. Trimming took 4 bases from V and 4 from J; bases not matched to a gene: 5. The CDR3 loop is CSVGDRGLRGNTIYF. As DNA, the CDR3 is TGCAGCGTTGGGGACAGGGGGCTCCGAGGAAACACCATATATTTT. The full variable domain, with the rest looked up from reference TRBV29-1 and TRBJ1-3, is SAVISQKPSRDICQRGTSLTIQCQVDSQVTMMFWYRQQPGQSLTLIATANQGSEATYESGFVIDKFPISRPNLTFSTLTVSNMSPEDSSIYLCSVGDRGLRGNTIYFGEGSWLTVV.

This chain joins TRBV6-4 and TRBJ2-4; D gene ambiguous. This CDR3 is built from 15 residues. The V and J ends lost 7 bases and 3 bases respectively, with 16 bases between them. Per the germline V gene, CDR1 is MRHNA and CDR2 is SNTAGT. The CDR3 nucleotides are TGTGCCAGCACTACGACCGATACTTACAAAAACATTCAGTACTTC. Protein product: CASTTTDTYKNIQYF.

CDR3 amino acids: CSAAGGLDGGYTF. The CDR3 DNA reads TGCAGCGCCGCTGGGGGCCTAGATGGCGGCTACACCTTC. The chain combines TRBV29-1 with TRBJ1-2, with a tentative D call TRBD1 (6 bases). This CDR3 comprises 13 residues. Germline assignment: CDR1 SQVTM and CDR2 ANQGSEA. V lost 7 bases to trimming and J lost 8 bases, with 20 bases between them.

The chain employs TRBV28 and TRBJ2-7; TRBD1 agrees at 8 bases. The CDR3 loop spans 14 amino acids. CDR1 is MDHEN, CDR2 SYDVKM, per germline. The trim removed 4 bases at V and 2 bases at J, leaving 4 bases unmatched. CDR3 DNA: TGTGCCAGCAGTTCGACAGGGGACACCTACGAGCAGTACTTC. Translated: CASSSTGDTYEQYF.

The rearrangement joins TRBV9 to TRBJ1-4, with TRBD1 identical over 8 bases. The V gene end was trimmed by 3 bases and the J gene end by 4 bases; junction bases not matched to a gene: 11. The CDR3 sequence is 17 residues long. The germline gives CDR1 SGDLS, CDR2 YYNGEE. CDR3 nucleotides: TGTGCCAGCAGCGAAGGGGGCAGGGGGCTCAATAATGAAAAACTGTTTTTT. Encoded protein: CASSEGGRGLNNEKLFF.

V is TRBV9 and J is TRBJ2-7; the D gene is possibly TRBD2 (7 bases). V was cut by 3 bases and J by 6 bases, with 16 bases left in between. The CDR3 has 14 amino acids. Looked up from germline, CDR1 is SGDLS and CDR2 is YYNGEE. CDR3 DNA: TGTGCCAGCAGCGAGGGGGGAGGGCCTGTCGAGCAGTACTTC. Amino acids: CASSEGGGPVEQYF.

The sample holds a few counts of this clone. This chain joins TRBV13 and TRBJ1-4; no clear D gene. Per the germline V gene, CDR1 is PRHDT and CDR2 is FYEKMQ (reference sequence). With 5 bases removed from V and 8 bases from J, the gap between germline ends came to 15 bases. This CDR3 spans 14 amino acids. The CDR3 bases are TGTGCCAGCAGCGCCGAGGGTTCTGGGGAAAAACTGTTTTTT. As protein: CASSAEGSGEKLFF.

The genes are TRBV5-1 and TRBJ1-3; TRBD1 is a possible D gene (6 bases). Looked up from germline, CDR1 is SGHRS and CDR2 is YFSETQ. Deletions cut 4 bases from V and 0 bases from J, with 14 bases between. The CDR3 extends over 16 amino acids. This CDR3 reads CASSPGDTSSGNTIYF. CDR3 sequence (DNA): TGCGCCAGCAGCCCGGGGGACACGAGCTCTGGAAACACCATATATTTT.

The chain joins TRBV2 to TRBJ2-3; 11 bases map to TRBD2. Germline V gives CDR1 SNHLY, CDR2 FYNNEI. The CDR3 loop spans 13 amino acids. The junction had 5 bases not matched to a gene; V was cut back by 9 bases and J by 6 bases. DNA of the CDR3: TGTGCCAGGGAGACTAGCGGGGTGGATACGCAGTATTTT. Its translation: CARETSGVDTQYF.

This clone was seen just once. The CDR3 DNA is TGCGCCAGCAGCATAGGACGTCTCAACACTGAAGCTTTCTTT. Its translation: CASSIGRLNTEAFF. The genes are TRBV5-1 and TRBJ1-1; D unresolved. Trimming took off 4 bases at V and 2 bases at J, with 12 bases between the two ends. The germline V gene encodes CDR1 SGHRS and CDR2 YFSETQ. The CDR3 consists of 14 residues.

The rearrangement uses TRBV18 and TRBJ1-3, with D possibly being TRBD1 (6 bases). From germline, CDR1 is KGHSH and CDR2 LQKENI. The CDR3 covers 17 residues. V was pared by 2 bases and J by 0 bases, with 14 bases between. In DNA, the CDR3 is TGTGCCAGCTCACCATTGGACAGCCTGTCCTCTGGAAACACCATATATTTT. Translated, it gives CASSPLDSLSSGNTIYF. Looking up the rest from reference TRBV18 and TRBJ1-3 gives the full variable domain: NAGVMQNPRHLVRRRGQEARLRCSPMKGHSHVYWYRQLPEEGLKFMVYLQKENIIDESGMPKERFSAEFPKEGPSILRIQQVVRGDSAAYFCASSPLDSLSSGNTIYFGEGSWLTVV.

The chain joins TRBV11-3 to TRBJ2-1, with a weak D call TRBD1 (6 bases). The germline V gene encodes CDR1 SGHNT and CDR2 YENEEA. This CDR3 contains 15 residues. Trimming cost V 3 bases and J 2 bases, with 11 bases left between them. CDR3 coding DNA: TGTGCCAGCAGCTTTGGGCCAGGGGCCTACAATGAGCAGTTCTTC. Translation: CASSFGPGAYNEQFF.

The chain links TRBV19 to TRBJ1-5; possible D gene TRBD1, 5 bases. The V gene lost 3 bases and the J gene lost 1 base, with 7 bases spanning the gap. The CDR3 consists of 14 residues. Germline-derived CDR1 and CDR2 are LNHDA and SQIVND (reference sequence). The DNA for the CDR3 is TGTGCCAGTAGTATCCGGGGGAGCAATCAGCCCCAGCATTTT. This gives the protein CASSIRGSNQPQHF.

CDR3: CASSQDLTGQPDTQYF. The CDR3 nucleotides read TGCGCCAGCAGCCAAGATTTGACAGGGCAACCAGATACGCAGTATTTT. J is TRBJ2-3 and V is TRBV4-1; TRBD1 matches 7 bases. The CDR3 sequence is 16 residues long. V shed 0 bases, J shed 4 bases, and the junction held 7 bases outside the gene matches. Germline CDR1 is MGHRA and CDR2 is YSYEKL.

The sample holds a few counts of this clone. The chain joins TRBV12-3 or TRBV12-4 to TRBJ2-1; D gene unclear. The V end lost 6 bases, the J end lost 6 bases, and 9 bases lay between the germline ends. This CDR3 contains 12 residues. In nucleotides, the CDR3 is TGTGCCAGCAGCGCCCATCTCAATGAGCAGTTCTTC. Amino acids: CASSAHLNEQFF.

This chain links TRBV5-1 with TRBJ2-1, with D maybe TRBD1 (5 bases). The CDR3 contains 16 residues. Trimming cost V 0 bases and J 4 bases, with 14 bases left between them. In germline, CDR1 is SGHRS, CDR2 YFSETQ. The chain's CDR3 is CASSLDRTSKYNEQFF. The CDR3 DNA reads TGCGCCAGCAGCTTGGATCGGACATCGAAATACAATGAGCAGTTCTTC.

The CDR3 region is CASSDRSGNTIYF. The CDR3 DNA reads as TGTGCCAGCAGTGACAGATCTGGAAACACCATATATTTT. This chain links TRBV25-1 with TRBJ1-3; D not resolved. The CDR3 length is 13 residues. Germline V lookup: CDR1 MGHDK, CDR2 SYGVNS. V lost 3 bases and J 1 base, leaving 4 bases between the germline ends.

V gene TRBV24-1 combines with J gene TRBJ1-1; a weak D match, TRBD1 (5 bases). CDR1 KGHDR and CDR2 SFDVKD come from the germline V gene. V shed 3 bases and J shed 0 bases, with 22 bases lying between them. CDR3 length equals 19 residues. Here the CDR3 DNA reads TGTGCCACCAGTGATGGGCCCGGGACGGGGAGGATGATGAACACTGAAGCTTTCTTT. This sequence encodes CATSDGPGTGRMMNTEAFF.

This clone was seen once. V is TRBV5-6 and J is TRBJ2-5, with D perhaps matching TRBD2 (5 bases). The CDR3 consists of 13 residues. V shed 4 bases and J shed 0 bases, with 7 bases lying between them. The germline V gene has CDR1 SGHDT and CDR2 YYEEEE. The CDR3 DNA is TGTGCCAGCAGCCTGGACTACCAAGAGACCCAGTACTTC. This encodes CASSLDYQETQYF.

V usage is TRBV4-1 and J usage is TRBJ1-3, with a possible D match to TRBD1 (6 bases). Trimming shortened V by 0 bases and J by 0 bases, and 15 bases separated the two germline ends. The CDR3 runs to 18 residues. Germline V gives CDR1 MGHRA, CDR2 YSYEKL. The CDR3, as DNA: TGCGCCAGCAGCCAAGATAGGAACAGGGCGAGCTCTGGAAACACCATATATTTT. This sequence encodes CASSQDRNRASSGNTIYF.

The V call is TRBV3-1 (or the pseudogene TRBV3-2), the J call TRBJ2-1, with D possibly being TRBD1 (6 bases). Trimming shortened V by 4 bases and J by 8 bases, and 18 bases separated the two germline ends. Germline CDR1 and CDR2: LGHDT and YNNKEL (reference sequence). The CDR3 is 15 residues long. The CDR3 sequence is CASSRVGGQRHEQFF. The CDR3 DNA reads TGTGCCAGCAGCCGAGTAGGGGGTCAAAGGCATGAGCAGTTCTTC.

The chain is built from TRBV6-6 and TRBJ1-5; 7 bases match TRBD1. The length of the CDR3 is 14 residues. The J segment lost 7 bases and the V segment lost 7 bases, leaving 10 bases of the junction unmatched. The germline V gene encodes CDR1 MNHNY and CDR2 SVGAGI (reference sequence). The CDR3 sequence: CASTTSGGRQPQHF. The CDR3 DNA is TGTGCCAGCACCACCTCAGGGGGAAGGCAGCCCCAGCATTTT.

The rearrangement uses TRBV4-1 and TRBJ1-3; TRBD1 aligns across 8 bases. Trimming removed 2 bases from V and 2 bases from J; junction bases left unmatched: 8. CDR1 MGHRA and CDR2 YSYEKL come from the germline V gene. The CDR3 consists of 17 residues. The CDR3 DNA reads TGCGCCAGCAGCCAATCCCACAGGGGGGGCACTGGAAACACCATATATTTT. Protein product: CASSQSHRGGTGNTIYF.